This T cell receptor (beta chain) was found in a study of CD8 T cells in ankylosing spondylitis. This CDR3 contains 12 residues. Between the trimmed V and J ends, which lost 5 bases and 6 bases, there was a span of 10 bases. This clonotype was detected a few times. Quantitative barcoded 5'-RACE was used to prepare TCR beta libraries. A single record per CDR3 protein comes from TCRdb applying MiXCR to the 5' RACE reads. Of about 320,000 distinct CDR3 sequences in the sample, roughly 10% were seen once. The clonotype comes from a female donor with ankylosing spondylitis or in good health (not recorded which). The sequenced sample was blood, either unsorted or a sorted T cell fraction (not recorded which). The J gene is TRBJ1-2, the V gene TRBV12-3 or TRBV12-4, with D unclear. CDR3 in DNA: TGTGCCAGCAGTCCCGTCCTCGATGGCTACACCTTC. It yields the protein CASSPVLDGYTF.